This TCR beta chain was obtained from a study of blood T cell repertoires in COVID-19. Study at large: Whether acute or convalescent, the COVID-19 samples came from the United States, Italy and Spain. T cells, B-cell-depleted T cells, or PBMCs provided the cDNA or gDNA that served as material.

Original methodology: Amplified reference gene primers provided the basis for estimating nucleated cell counts. The protocol was immunoSEQ multiplex PCR, while the TCRdb copy is restricted to in-frame clones and leaves out a portion. The V and J calls and clone size are taken from that table; D and trimming were inferred from the DNA. The table shows some 150,000 clones, with around 90% occurring only once. This CDR3 spans 14 amino acids. CDR1 is KGHDR, CDR2 SFDVKD, per germline. Trimming cost V 1 base and J 10 bases, with 13 bases left between them. This chain connects TRBV24-1 to TRBJ1-5; maybe TRBD1 (5 bases). What was sequenced was peripheral blood. This clonotype was obtained from a woman aged 50 to 60 with acute or convalescent COVID-19. CDR3 sequence (DNA): TGTGCCACCAGTGATTTCGGCAGGGTAACTCCCCAGCATTTT. Translating gives CATSDFGRVTPQHF.